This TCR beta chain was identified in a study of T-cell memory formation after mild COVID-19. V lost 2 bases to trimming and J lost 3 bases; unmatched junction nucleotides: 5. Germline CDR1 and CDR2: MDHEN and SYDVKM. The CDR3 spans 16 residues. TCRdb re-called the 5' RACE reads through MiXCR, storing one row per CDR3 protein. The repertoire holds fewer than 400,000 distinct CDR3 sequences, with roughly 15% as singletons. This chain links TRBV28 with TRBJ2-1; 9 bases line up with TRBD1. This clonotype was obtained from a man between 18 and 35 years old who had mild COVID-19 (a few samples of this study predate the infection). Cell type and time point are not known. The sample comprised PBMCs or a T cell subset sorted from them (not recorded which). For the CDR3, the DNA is TGTGCCAGCAGTTTACAAGGACAGGGGTTCTACAATGAGCAGTTCTTC. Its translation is CASSLQGQGFYNEQFF.